This T cell receptor beta chain was recovered during a study of blood T cell repertoires in COVID-19. Study processing details: Nucleated cell number was recorded as an estimate derived from reference gene primer amplification. This table comes from immunoSEQ multiplex PCR, and its TCRdb copy is limited to in-frame clones, with some not included. V and J calls and clone size are given by that table; D and trimming were obtained from the DNA. The table lists around 320,000 clones, around nine tenths of them singletons. CDR1 is SGHAT and CDR2 is FQNNGV in the germline V gene. The CDR3 extends over 14 amino acids. Trimming stripped 1 base from V and 4 bases from J, with 10 bases between.

The sequenced sample consisted of PBMCs or T cells enriched from blood (not recorded which). The V and J genes are TRBV11-2 and TRBJ1-1; no clear D. The receptor's source is a woman between 45 and 65 years old who had been exposed to COVID-19. The CDR3 nucleotides are TGTGCCAGCAGCTTAGGCGCTTCGGGCACTGAAGCTTTCTTT. Protein product: CASSLGASGTEAFF.